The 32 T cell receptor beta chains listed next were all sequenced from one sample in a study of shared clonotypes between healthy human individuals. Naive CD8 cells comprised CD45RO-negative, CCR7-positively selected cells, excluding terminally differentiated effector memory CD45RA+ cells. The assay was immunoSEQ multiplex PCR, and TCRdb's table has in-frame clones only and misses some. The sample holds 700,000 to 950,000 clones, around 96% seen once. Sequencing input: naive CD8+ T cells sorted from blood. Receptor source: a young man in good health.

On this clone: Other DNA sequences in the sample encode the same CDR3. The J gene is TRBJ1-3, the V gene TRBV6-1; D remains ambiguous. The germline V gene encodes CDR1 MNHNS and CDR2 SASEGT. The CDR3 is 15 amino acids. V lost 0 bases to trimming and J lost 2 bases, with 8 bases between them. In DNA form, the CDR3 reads TGTGCCAGCAGTGAAGCGTCGGGGACTGGAAACACCATATATTTT. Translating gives CASSEASGTGNTIYF.

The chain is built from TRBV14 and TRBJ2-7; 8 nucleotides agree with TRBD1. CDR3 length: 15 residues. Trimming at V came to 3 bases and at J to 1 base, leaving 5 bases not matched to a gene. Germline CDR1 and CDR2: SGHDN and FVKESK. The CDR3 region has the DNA TGTGCCAGCAGCCACGCCCGACAGGGGTCCTACGAGCAGTACTTC. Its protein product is CASSHARQGSYEQYF.

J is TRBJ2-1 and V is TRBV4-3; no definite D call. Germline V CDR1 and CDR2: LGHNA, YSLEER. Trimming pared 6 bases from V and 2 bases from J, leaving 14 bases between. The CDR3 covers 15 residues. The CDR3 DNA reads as TGCGCCAGCAGAACGACACACACGGCCTACAATGAGCAGTTCTTC. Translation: CASRTTHTAYNEQFF.

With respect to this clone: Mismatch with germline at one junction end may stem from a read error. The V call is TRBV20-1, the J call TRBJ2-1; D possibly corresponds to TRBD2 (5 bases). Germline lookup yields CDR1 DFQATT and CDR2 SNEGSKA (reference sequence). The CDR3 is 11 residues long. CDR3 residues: CGARELFEQFF. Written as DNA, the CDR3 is TGCGGTGCTAGGGAGCTTTTTGAGCAGTTCTTC.

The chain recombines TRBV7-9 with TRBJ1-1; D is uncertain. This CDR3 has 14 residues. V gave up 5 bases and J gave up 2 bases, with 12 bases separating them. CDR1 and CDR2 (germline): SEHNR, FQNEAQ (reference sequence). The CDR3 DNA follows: TGTGCCAGCAGCCCGGACGAGGGCAACACTGAAGCTTTCTTT. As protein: CASSPDEGNTEAFF.

The CDR3 nucleotides read TGCGCCAGCAGCTTGGCCGTCGGGGTGGATGAGCAGTTCTTC. The encoded protein is CASSLAVGVDEQFF. The chain links TRBV5-1 to TRBJ2-1; tentatively, D is TRBD2 (5 bases). V gave up 0 bases and J gave up 8 bases, with 12 bases separating them. CDR1 SGHRS and CDR2 YFSETQ come from the germline V gene. This CDR3 comprises 14 residues.

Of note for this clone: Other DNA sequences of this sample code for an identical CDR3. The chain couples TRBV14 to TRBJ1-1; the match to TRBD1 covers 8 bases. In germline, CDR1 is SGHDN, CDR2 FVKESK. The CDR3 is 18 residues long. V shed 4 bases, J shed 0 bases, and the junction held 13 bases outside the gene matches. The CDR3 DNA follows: TGTGCCAGCAGCCCCCAGACCGGGACAGGAAACATGAACACTGAAGCTTTCTTT. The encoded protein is CASSPQTGTGNMNTEAFF.

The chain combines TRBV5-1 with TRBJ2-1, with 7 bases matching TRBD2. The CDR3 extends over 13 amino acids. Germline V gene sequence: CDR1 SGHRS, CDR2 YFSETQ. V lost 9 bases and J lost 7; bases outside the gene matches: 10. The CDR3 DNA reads TGCGCCATGATTAGCGGGTTCTGGAATGAGCAGTTCTTC. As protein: CAMISGFWNEQFF.

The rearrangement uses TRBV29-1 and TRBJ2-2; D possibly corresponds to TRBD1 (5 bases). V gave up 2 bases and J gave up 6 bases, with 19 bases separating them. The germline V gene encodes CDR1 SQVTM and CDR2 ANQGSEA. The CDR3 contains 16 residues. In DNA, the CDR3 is TGCAGCGTTGAAATAGGGGCGACAGATCACGCCGGGGAGCTGTTTTTT. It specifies CSVEIGATDHAGELFF.

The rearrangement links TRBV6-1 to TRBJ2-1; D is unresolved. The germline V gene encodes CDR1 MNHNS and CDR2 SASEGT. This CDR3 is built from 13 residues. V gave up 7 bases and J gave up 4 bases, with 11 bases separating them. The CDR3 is CASMDRSYNEQFF. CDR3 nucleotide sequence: TGTGCCAGCATGGATAGGAGTTACAATGAGCAGTTCTTC.

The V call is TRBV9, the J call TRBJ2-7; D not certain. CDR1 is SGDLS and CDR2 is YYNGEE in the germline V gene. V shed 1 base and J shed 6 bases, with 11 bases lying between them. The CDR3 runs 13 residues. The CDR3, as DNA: TGTGCCAGCAGCGTAAACCCCCGGAGCGAGCAGTACTTC. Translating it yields CASSVNPRSEQYF.

The CDR3 region has the DNA TGTGCCAGTAGTAAGGGACAGGGCCCTGAAGCTTTCTTT. It encodes CASSKGQGPEAFF. The rearrangement links TRBV19 to TRBJ1-1, with 9 bases lining up with TRBD1. The germline V gene has CDR1 LNHDA and CDR2 SQIVND (reference sequence). V trimming: 4 bases; J trimming: 6 bases; junction bases outside the gene matches: 3. This CDR3 has 13 amino acids.

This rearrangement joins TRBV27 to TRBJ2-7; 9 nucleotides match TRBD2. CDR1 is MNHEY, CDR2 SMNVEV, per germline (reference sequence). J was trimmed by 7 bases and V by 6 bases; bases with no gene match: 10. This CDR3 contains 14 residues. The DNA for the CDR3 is TGTGCCAGCAGGGTAGGGACTAGCCTTCGTGAGCAGTACTTC. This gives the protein CASRVGTSLREQYF.

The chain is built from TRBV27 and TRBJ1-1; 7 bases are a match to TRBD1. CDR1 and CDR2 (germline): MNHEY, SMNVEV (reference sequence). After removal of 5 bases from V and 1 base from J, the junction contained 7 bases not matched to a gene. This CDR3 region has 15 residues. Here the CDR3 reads CASSPPTGRNTEAFF. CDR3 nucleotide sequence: TGTGCCAGCAGTCCCCCGACAGGGAGGAACACTGAAGCTTTCTTT.

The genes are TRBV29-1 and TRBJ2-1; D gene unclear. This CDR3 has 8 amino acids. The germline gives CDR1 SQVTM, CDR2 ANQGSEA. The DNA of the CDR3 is TGCAGTTACAATGAGCAGTTCTTC. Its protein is CSYNEQFF.

The CDR3, as DNA: TGTGCCAGCCTCGGGGGTAGCTCCTACAATGAGCAGTTCTTC. As protein: CASLGGSSYNEQFF. The chain has TRBV28 and TRBJ2-1, with D perhaps matching TRBD2 (6 bases). Germline CDR1 MDHEN, CDR2 SYDVKM. V lost 8 bases and J lost 0, with 11 bases in between. CDR3 size: 14 residues.

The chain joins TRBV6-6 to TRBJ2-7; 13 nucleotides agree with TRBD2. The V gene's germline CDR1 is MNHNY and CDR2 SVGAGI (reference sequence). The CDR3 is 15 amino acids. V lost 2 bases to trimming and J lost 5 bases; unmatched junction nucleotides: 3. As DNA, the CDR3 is TGTGCCAGCAGTTACCCCACTAGCGGGAGGGACGAGCAGTACTTC. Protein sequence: CASSYPTSGRDEQYF.

The CDR3 region is CAISGPGGSEAFF. CDR3 nucleotide sequence: TGTGCCATCAGTGGCCCGGGGGGGTCTGAAGCTTTCTTT. The chain couples TRBV10-3 to TRBJ1-1; TRBD1 is a possible D gene (5 bases). V shed 4 bases and J shed 6 bases, with 12 bases lying between them. Germline CDR1 and CDR2: ENHRY and SYGVKD. The CDR3 contains 13 residues.

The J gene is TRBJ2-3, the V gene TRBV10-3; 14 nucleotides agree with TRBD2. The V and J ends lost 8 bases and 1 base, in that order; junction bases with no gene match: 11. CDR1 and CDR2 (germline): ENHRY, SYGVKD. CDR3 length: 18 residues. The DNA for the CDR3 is TGTGCCATCCATCCGTGGGGACTAGCGGGAGAAGGCACAGATACGCAGTATTTT. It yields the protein CAIHPWGLAGEGTDTQYF.

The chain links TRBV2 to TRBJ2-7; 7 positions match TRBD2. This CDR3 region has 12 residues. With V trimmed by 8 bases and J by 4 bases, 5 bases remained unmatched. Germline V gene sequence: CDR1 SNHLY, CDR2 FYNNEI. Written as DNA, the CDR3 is TGTGCCAGCGTAGGAGCGGGGTACGAGCAGTACTTC. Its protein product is CASVGAGYEQYF.

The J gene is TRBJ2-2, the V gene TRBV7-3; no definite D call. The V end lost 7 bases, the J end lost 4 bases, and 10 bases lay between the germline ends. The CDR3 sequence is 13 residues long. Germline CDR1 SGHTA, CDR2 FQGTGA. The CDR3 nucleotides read TGTGCCAGCAACCCAGTGGGCACCGGGGAGCTGTTTTTT. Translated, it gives CASNPVGTGELFF.

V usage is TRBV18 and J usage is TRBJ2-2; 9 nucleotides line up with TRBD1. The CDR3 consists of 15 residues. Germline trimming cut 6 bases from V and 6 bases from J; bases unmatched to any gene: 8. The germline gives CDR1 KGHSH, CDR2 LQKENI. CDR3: CASSRTGARPGELFF. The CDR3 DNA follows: TGTGCCAGCTCCCGGACAGGGGCCCGACCCGGGGAGCTGTTTTTT.

The CDR3 reads CASSLRTSGRIGELFF. DNA for the CDR3: TGTGCCAGCAGCTTACGGACTAGCGGGAGAATCGGGGAGCTGTTTTTT. The chain links TRBV11-3 to TRBJ2-2; the match to TRBD2 covers 13 bases. This CDR3 comprises 16 residues. The J segment lost 7 bases and the V segment lost 2 bases, leaving 4 bases of the junction unmatched. The germline CDR1 and CDR2 sequences are SGHNT and YENEEA.

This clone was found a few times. The chain's CDR3 is CASSQSGLGQPQHF. The CDR3 DNA reads TGTGCCAGCAGCCAATCAGGGTTAGGTCAGCCCCAGCATTTT. This chain connects TRBV28 to TRBJ1-5; weak D call: TRBD1 (5 bases). V was cut by 6 bases and J by 6 bases, with 15 bases left in between. Germline assignment: CDR1 MDHEN and CDR2 SYDVKM. The CDR3 consists of 14 residues.

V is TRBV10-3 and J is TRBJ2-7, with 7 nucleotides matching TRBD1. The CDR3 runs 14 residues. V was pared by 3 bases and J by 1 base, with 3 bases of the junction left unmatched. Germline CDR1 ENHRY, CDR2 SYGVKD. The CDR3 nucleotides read TGTGCCATCAGTGACCCAGGGGGTTCCTACGAGCAGTACTTC. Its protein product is CAISDPGGSYEQYF.

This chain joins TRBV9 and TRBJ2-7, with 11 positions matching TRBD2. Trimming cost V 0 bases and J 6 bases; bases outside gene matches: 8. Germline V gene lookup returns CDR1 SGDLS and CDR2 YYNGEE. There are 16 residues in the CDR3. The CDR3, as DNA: TGTGCCAGCAGCGTAGATCTAGCGGGAGGAAGGGGCGAGCAGTACTTC. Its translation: CASSVDLAGGRGEQYF. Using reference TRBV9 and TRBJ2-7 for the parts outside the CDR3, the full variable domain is DSGVTQTPKHLITATGQRVTLRCSPRSGDLSVYWYQQSLDQGLQFLIQYYNGEERAKGNILERFSAQQFPDLHSELNLSSLELGDSALYFCASSVDLAGGRGEQYFGPGTRLTVT.

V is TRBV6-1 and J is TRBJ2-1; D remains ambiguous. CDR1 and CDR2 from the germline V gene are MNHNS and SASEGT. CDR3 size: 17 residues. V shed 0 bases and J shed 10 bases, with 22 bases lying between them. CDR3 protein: CASSEASRPRPWLEQFF. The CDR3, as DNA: TGTGCCAGCAGTGAAGCGAGTCGGCCAAGACCCTGGTTAGAGCAGTTCTTC.

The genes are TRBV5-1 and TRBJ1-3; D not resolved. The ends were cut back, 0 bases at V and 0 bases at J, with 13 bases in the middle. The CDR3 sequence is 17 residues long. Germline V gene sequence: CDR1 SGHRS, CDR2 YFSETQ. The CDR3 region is CASSLEASGSSGNTIYF. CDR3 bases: TGCGCCAGCAGCTTGGAGGCATCGGGCTCCTCTGGAAACACCATATATTTT.

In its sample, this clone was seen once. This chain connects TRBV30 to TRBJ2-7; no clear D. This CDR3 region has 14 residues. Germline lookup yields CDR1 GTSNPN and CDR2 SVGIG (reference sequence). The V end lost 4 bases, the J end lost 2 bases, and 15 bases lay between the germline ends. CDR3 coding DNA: TGTGCCTGGAATCTACGATCCCTTCCCTACGAGCAGTACTTC. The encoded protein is CAWNLRSLPYEQYF.

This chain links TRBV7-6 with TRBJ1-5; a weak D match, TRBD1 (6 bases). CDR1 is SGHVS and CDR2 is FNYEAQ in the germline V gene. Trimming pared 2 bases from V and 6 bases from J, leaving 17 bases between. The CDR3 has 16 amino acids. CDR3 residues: CASSLSDAGVGQPQHF. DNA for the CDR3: TGTGCCAGCAGCTTAAGTGATGCAGGGGTGGGTCAGCCCCAGCATTTT.

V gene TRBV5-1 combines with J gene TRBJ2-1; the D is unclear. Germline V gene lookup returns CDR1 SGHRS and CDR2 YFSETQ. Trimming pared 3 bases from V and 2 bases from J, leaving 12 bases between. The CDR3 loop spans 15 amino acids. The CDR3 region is CASSSDPDPYNEQFF. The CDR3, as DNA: TGCGCCAGCAGCTCGGACCCCGATCCCTACAATGAGCAGTTCTTC. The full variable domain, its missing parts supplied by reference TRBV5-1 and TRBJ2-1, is KAGVTQTPRYLIKTRGQQVTLSCSPISGHRSVSWYQQTPGQGLQFLFEYFSETQRNKGNFPGRFSGRQFSNSRSEMNVSTLELGDSALYLCASSSDPDPYNEQFFGPGTRLTVL.

The CDR3 DNA reads TGTGCCAGCAGTACGGATTTCTACGAGCAGTACTTC. Protein: CASSTDFYEQYF. V usage is TRBV2 and J usage is TRBJ2-7; D ambiguous. The ends were cut back, 5 bases at V and 3 bases at J, with 8 bases in the middle. This CDR3 has 12 amino acids. The V gene's germline CDR1 is SNHLY and CDR2 FYNNEI.